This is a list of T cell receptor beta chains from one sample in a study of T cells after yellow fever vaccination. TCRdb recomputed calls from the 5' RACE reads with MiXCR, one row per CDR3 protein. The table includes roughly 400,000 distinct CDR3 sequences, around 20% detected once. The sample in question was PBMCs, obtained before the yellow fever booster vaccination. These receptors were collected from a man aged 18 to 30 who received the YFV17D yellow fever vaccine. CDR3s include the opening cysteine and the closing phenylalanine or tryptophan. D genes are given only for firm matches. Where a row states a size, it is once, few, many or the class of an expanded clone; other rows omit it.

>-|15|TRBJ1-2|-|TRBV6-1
CASSTLGRSNYGYTF
TGTGCCAGCAGTACACTCGGCAGAAGTAACTATGGCTACACCTTC
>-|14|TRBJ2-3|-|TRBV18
CASSPGTAEDTQYF
TGTGCCAGCTCACCAGGGACTGCGGAAGATACGCAGTATTTT
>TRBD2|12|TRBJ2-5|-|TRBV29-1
CSVGTRGETQYF
TGCAGCGTTGGGACTAGAGGGGAGACCCAGTACTTC
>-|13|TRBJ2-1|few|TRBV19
CASSPQGGGEQFF
TGTGCCAGTAGCCCCCAGGGGGGGGGGGAGCAGTTCTTC
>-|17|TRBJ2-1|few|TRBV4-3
CASSQEGPGLPLDEQFF
TGCGCCAGCAGCCAAGAAGGACCCGGACTCCCCCTCGATGAGCAGTTCTTC
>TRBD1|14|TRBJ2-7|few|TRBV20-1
CSASGQGVSYEQYF
TGCAGTGCGTCGGGACAGGGGGTCTCCTACGAGCAGTACTTC
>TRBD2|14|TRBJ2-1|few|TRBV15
CATSSRDYNNEQFF
TGTGCCACCAGCAGCCGGGACTATAACAATGAGCAGTTCTTC
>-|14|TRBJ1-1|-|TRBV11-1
CASSSFSTGTEAFF
TGTGCCAGCAGCTCCTTTTCTACAGGTACTGAAGCTTTCTTT
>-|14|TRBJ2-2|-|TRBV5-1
CASSGGRATGELFF
TGCGCCAGCAGCGGAGGCAGGGCCACCGGGGAGCTGTTTTTT
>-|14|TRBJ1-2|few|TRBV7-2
CASSLGEVRYGYTF
TGTGCCAGCTCCCTGGGGGAGGTTCGCTATGGCTACACCTTC
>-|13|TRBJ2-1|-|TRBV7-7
CASSLYPLNEQFF
TGTGCCAGCAGCTTATACCCCCTCAATGAGCAGTTCTTC
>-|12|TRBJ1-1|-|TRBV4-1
CASSQDLSEAFF
TGCGCCAGCAGCCAAGATCTGTCTGAAGCTTTCTTT
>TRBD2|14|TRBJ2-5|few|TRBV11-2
CASSLGSLGGAQYF
TGTGCCAGCAGCTTAGGGAGTTTGGGGGGGGCCCAGTACTTC
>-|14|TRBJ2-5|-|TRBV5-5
CASSLVGAIETQYF
TGTGCCAGCAGCTTGGTAGGAGCCATAGAGACCCAGTACTTC
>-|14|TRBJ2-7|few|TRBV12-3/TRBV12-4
CASRGPRGVDEQYF
TGTGCCAGCAGGGGCCCCAGGGGGGTGGACGAGCAGTACTTC
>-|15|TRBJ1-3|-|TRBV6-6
CASSSAQGLGNTIYF
TGTGCCAGCAGCTCAGCCCAGGGGCTGGGAAACACCATATATTTT
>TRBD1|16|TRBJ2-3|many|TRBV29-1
CSVAALDQGGTDTQYF
TGCAGCGTTGCAGCTCTGGACCAGGGGGGCACAGATACGCAGTATTTT
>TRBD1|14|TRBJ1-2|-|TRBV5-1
CASSLSEQGHGYTF
TGCGCCAGCAGCTTGTCAGAACAGGGGCACGGCTACACCTTC
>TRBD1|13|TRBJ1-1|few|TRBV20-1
CSARDRSNTEAFF
TGCAGTGCACGGGACAGATCGAACACTGAAGCTTTCTTT
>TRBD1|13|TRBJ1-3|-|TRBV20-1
CSVLDRSGNTIYF
TGCAGTGTTCTGGACAGGTCTGGAAACACCATATATTTT
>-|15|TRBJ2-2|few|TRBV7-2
CASSRGARSTGELFF
TGTGCCAGCAGCCGGGGGGCGCGGAGCACCGGGGAGCTGTTTTTT
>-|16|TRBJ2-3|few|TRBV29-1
CSVEATRRGPTDTQYF
TGCAGCGTTGAAGCCACGCGTCGGGGACCCACAGATACGCAGTATTTT
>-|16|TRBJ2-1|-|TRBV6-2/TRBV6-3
CASSFTPGRTYNEQFF
TGTGCCAGCAGTTTTACCCCGGGAAGGACTTACAATGAGCAGTTCTTC
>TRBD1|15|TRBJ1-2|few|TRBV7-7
CASSARDRGTYGYTF
TGTGCTAGCAGCGCAAGGGACAGGGGAACCTATGGCTACACCTTC
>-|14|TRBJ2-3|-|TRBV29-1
CSVGLGAVTDTQYF
TGCAGCGTTGGGCTGGGGGCGGTCACAGATACGCAGTATTTT
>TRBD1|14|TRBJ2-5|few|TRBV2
CASSRDSPSGTQYF
TGTGCCAGCAGTAGGGACAGCCCGTCCGGGACCCAGTACTTC
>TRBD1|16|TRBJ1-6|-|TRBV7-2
CASSLYRDRGWSPLHF
TGTGCCAGCAGCCTCTACCGGGACAGGGGCTGGTCACCCCTCCACTTT
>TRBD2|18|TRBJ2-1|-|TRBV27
CASSPVLAGGPSFNEQFF
TGTGCCAGCAGTCCCGTGTTAGCGGGGGGCCCTTCTTTCAATGAGCAGTTCTTC